This is a list of T cell receptor beta chains from one sample in a study of T cells in Graves' hyperthyroidism and ophthalmopathy. MiXCR was run by TCRdb on the multiplex PCR reads, yielding one entry per CDR3 protein. The data contain 250,000 to 300,000 distinct CDR3 sequences, roughly 20% of them singletons. Specimen: blood. Receptors originate from a man in his fifties with Graves' ophthalmopathy. Each CDR3 is given with its conserved first and last residue. The order of the fields is D gene, V gene, J gene, clone size, CDR3 DNA, CDR3 protein. The D gene is left open where the match is weak. Clone size is not always given. Where it is, it says once, few, many or a class for expanded clones.

D: TRBD1; V: TRBV6-1; J: TRBJ2-7; size: few; DNA: TGTGCCAGCCAAACAACCGGGACAGGGGTCGAGCAGTACTTC; CDR3: CASQTTGTGVEQYF
D: -; V: TRBV4-1; J: TRBJ1-2; size: many; DNA: TGCGCCAGCAGCCAACCCCTCCTGGGGGGTGGGAACTATGGCTACACCTTC; CDR3: CASSQPLLGGGNYGYTF
D: -; V: TRBV7-9; J: TRBJ2-7; size: many; DNA: TGTGCCAGCAGCTCGCCCGCGTACGAGCAGTACTTC; CDR3: CASSSPAYEQYF
D: -; V: TRBV20-1; J: TRBJ2-7; size: -; DNA: TGCAGTGCTCCTCCCTTAGGGGGATTCTACGAGCAGTACTTC; CDR3: CSAPPLGGFYEQYF
D: -; V: TRBV9; J: TRBJ1-2; size: few; DNA: TGTGCCAGCAGCGTAGGGACGTGGGGTGGAGGCTACACCTTC; CDR3: CASSVGTWGGGYTF
D: TRBD1; V: TRBV20-1; J: TRBJ1-5; size: -; DNA: TGCAGTGCTGGGAGGACAGGGGTTAGCAATCAGCCCCAGCATTTT; CDR3: CSAGRTGVSNQPQHF
D: TRBD2; V: TRBV12-3/TRBV12-4; J: TRBJ2-1; size: -; DNA: TGTGCCAGCAGCCCCAGGACTAGCGTATCCTACAATGAGCAGTTCTTC; CDR3: CASSPRTSVSYNEQFF
D: -; V: TRBV2; J: TRBJ2-5; size: many; DNA: TGTGCCAGCAGTGGCCGTCCAAGGGAGACCCAGTACTTC; CDR3: CASSGRPRETQYF
D: TRBD1; V: TRBV11-2; J: TRBJ1-1; size: -; DNA: TGTGCCAGCAGCTTAAGGACAGGGACTCGGGACACTGAAGCTTTCTTT; CDR3: CASSLRTGTRDTEAFF
D: -; V: TRBV4-1; J: TRBJ2-3; size: -; DNA: TGCGCCAGCAGCCAAGTCGGACAGCACAAGGGCACAGATACGCAGTATTTT; CDR3: CASSQVGQHKGTDTQYF
D: TRBD1; V: TRBV12-3/TRBV12-4; J: TRBJ2-7; size: many; DNA: TGTGCCAGCAGGATTACAGGGGGCGTGCAGTACTTC; CDR3: CASRITGGVQYF
D: -; V: TRBV20-1; J: TRBJ1-5; size: few; DNA: TGCAGTGCTAAACAGGGCGGTCAGCCCCAGCATTTT; CDR3: CSAKQGGQPQHF
D: TRBD1; V: TRBV7-6; J: TRBJ1-6; size: -; DNA: TGTGCCAGCAGCCAGACAGGGGCTAATAATTCACCCCTCCACTTT; CDR3: CASSQTGANNSPLHF
D: TRBD1; V: TRBV28; J: TRBJ2-5; size: -; DNA: TGTGCCAGCAGTCCCGGGACAGAGGAAGAGACCCAGTACTTC; CDR3: CASSPGTEEETQYF
D: -; V: TRBV19; J: TRBJ1-1; size: few; DNA: TGTGCCAGTAGTATATATTTACAGAACACTGAAGCTTTCTTT; CDR3: CASSIYLQNTEAFF
D: TRBD2; V: TRBV14; J: TRBJ2-7; size: -; DNA: TGTGCCAGCAGCCAAGATCCTTCAGCGGGAGGGCCATTCTACGAGCAGTACTTC; CDR3: CASSQDPSAGGPFYEQYF
D: -; V: TRBV19; J: TRBJ2-6; size: -; DNA: TGTGCCAGTAGTATTGTAGCGATCTCTGGGGCCAACGTCCTGACTTTC; CDR3: CASSIVAISGANVLTF
D: TRBD2; V: TRBV27; J: TRBJ2-3; size: many; DNA: TGTGCCAGCAGTTTATGGGGGACTAGCGGGATGAGCGTTACAGATACGCAGTATTTT; CDR3: CASSLWGTSGMSVTDTQYF
D: TRBD2; V: TRBV29-1; J: TRBJ2-5; size: many; DNA: TGCAGCGTCCCCCTCGGGGGGGTGCAAGAGACCCAGTACTTC; CDR3: CSVPLGGVQETQYF
D: -; V: TRBV2; J: TRBJ1-1; size: many; DNA: TGTGCCAGCAGGACAGCGTACACCCTCACTGAAGCTTTCTTT; CDR3: CASRTAYTLTEAFF
D: -; V: TRBV14; J: TRBJ2-1; size: many; DNA: TGTGCCAGCAGCCACTTAGCGGCCTACAATGAGCAGTTCTTC; CDR3: CASSHLAAYNEQFF
D: TRBD1; V: TRBV27; J: TRBJ1-2; size: -; DNA: TGTGCCAGCAGTTTAGTAGGGGACAGGGACGGTAACTATGGCTACACCTTC; CDR3: CASSLVGDRDGNYGYTF
D: -; V: TRBV20-1; J: TRBJ2-2; size: few; DNA: TGCAGTGCTAGAGACCCGACAGCGAACACCGGGGAGCTGTTTTTT; CDR3: CSARDPTANTGELFF
D: TRBD2; V: TRBV15; J: TRBJ2-1; size: -; DNA: TGTGCCACCAGCAGAGGGACTAGCGGGATAGTCAATGAGCAGTTCTTC; CDR3: CATSRGTSGIVNEQFF
D: TRBD1; V: TRBV20-1; J: TRBJ1-2; size: few; DNA: TGCAGTGCTAGTACAGGGGGCGATTATGGCTACACCTTC; CDR3: CSASTGGDYGYTF
D: TRBD1; V: TRBV5-1; J: TRBJ1-2; size: few; DNA: TGCGCCAGCAGCTTGGGGGGGACAGCTTATGGCTACACCTTC; CDR3: CASSLGGTAYGYTF
D: TRBD2; V: TRBV2; J: TRBJ2-2; size: many; DNA: TGTGCCAGCAGTGAACTTCAGGGACTACTCGGGGAGCTGTTTTTT; CDR3: CASSELQGLLGELFF
D: TRBD1; V: TRBV9; J: TRBJ1-5; size: -; DNA: TGTGCCAGCAGCGGGGGACAGGGGACGGAGCCCCAGCATTTT; CDR3: CASSGGQGTEPQHF
D: TRBD1; V: TRBV29-1; J: TRBJ2-1; size: -; DNA: TGCAGCGGGGGAACCGGGACAGGGAGGAATGAGCAGTTCTTC; CDR3: CSGGTGTGRNEQFF
D: -; V: TRBV7-3; J: TRBJ2-7; size: few; DNA: TGTGCCAGCAGCTTAAACCAGGGGCCCTACGAGCAGTACTTC; CDR3: CASSLNQGPYEQYF
D: -; V: TRBV20-1; J: TRBJ1-4; size: -; DNA: TGCAGTGCCGAAAACCCCGACCTGGGAACTAATGAAAAACTGTTTTTT; CDR3: CSAENPDLGTNEKLFF
D: -; V: TRBV3-1; J: TRBJ2-5; size: many; DNA: TGTGCCAGCAGCCTCCTTGGGGGGGACAGCAGGTACCAAGAGACCCAGTACTTC; CDR3: CASSLLGGDSRYQETQYF
D: TRBD2; V: TRBV5-1; J: TRBJ2-2; size: -; DNA: TGCGCCAGCAGCCCGAAACTTGCTAGCGGGAGCAGGTCGGCCGGGGAGCTGTTTTTT; CDR3: CASSPKLASGSRSAGELFF
D: TRBD2; V: TRBV11-2; J: TRBJ2-1; size: many; DNA: TGTGCCAGCAGCGAACGACAGCGGGAGTTGAATGAGCAGTTCTTC; CDR3: CASSERQRELNEQFF
D: TRBD2; V: TRBV9; J: TRBJ2-3; size: -; DNA: TGTGCCAGCAGCGTATCAGCGGGAGAAGGGTCAGATACGCAGTATTTT; CDR3: CASSVSAGEGSDTQYF
D: -; V: TRBV7-8; J: TRBJ2-7; size: -; DNA: TGTGCCAGCAGCTTAGCCCCGGGGAGCTACGAGCAGTACTTC; CDR3: CASSLAPGSYEQYF
D: TRBD2; V: TRBV5-1; J: TRBJ2-3; size: -; DNA: TGCGCCAGCAGCACTGGGACTAGCGGGAGGATAACAGATACGCAGTATTTT; CDR3: CASSTGTSGRITDTQYF
D: -; V: TRBV24-1; J: TRBJ1-1; size: -; DNA: TGTGCCACCAGTGATCAGACAGGGAACACTGAAGCTTTCTTT; CDR3: CATSDQTGNTEAFF
D: TRBD1; V: TRBV7-6; J: TRBJ1-2; size: many; DNA: TGTGCCAGCAGCCCTACCCCGACAGGGCGAGGTGGCTACACCTTC; CDR3: CASSPTPTGRGGYTF
D: TRBD1; V: TRBV18; J: TRBJ2-5; size: once; DNA: TGTGCCAGCTCAACTACAGGGGGACGAGAGACCCAGTACTTC; CDR3: CASSTTGGRETQYF
D: -; V: TRBV28; J: TRBJ2-2; size: -; DNA: TGTGCCAGCAGTTTCCGGGCGGGCAGGGCGAACACCGGGGAGCTGTTTTTT; CDR3: CASSFRAGRANTGELFF
D: TRBD1; V: TRBV13; J: TRBJ2-7; size: few; DNA: TGTGCCAGCAGGACCCAGGGGGCGACTTACGAGCAGTACTTC; CDR3: CASRTQGATYEQYF
D: -; V: TRBV6-5; J: TRBJ2-7; size: -; DNA: TGTGCCAGCAGCTTAACAGTCCCCTACGAGCAGTACTTC; CDR3: CASSLTVPYEQYF
D: TRBD1; V: TRBV27; J: TRBJ2-1; size: -; DNA: TGTGCCAGCAGTTCCCAGGGGGCTCACTACAATGAGCAGTTCTTC; CDR3: CASSSQGAHYNEQFF
D: TRBD1; V: TRBV5-6; J: TRBJ1-1; size: -; DNA: TGTGCCAGCAGTCCCCAGGGGGGGTGGAACACTGAAGCTTCCTTT; CDR3: CASSPQGGWNTEASF
D: TRBD2; V: TRBV7-9; J: TRBJ2-1; size: few; DNA: TGTGCCAGCAGCATACCGGGACTAGCGGGAGGGCGGCAGTTCTTC; CDR3: CASSIPGLAGGRQFF
D: -; V: TRBV2; J: TRBJ1-5; size: many; DNA: TGTGCCAGCAGTGGCCACAGGGTGAGTCAGCCCCAGCATTTT; CDR3: CASSGHRVSQPQHF
D: TRBD1; V: TRBV11-2; J: TRBJ1-1; size: -; DNA: TGTGCCAGCAGCTCGGGACAGGGACCGAGCACTGAAGCTTTCTTT; CDR3: CASSSGQGPSTEAFF
D: TRBD1; V: TRBV7-9; J: TRBJ1-2; size: -; DNA: TGTGCCAGCAGCCCCTGGACAGGGGCTAACTATGGCTACACCTTC; CDR3: CASSPWTGANYGYTF
D: -; V: TRBV28; J: TRBJ2-2; size: -; DNA: TGTGCCAGCAGTTTCTGGGCCCACACCGGGGAGCTGTTTTTT; CDR3: CASSFWAHTGELFF
D: TRBD2; V: TRBV7-3; J: TRBJ2-1; size: many; DNA: TGTGCCAGCAGCTTAACAATCAGGGTGACTAGCCAACCCTACAATGAGCAGTTCTTC; CDR3: CASSLTIRVTSQPYNEQFF
D: TRBD1; V: TRBV12-3/TRBV12-4; J: TRBJ2-3; size: many; DNA: TGTGCCAGCAGTTTAGGAGGCAGGGGGCTGGATACGCAGTATTTT; CDR3: CASSLGGRGLDTQYF
D: TRBD1; V: TRBV20-1; J: TRBJ2-7; size: few; DNA: TGCAGTGCGGGAACCGGGACAGGGGCCGGACTAGCCCGCTACGAGCAGTACTTC; CDR3: CSAGTGTGAGLARYEQYF
D: -; V: TRBV5-1; J: TRBJ1-1; size: many; DNA: TGCGCCAGCAGCTTAAGGACGGTCCAGGACACTGAAGCTTTCTTT; CDR3: CASSLRTVQDTEAFF
D: TRBD1; V: TRBV6-1; J: TRBJ1-2; size: -; DNA: TGTGCCAGCAGTCGGACAGGGGAATATGGCTACACCTTC; CDR3: CASSRTGEYGYTF
D: -; V: TRBV20-1; J: TRBJ2-1; size: -; DNA: TGCAGTGCTAGTGCGGGGGCCACTTACTACAATGAGCAGTTCTTC; CDR3: CSASAGATYYNEQFF
D: -; V: TRBV20-1; J: TRBJ1-4; size: many; DNA: TGCAGTGCTCCGGCCCCGGGGAGGGGTGAAAAACTGTTTTTT; CDR3: CSAPAPGRGEKLFF
D: TRBD1; V: TRBV5-5; J: TRBJ1-2; size: -; DNA: TGTGCCAGCAGCTTTGACGGGACAGGGGACTATGGCTACACCTTC; CDR3: CASSFDGTGDYGYTF